One sample yielded the 3 T cell receptor beta chains listed below, sequenced in a study of PD-L1 blockade in urothelial cancer. This sample's time point: pretreatment peripheral blood. TCRdb keeps only in-frame clones here, not all; method: immunoSEQ multiplex PCR. This sample has 72,000 or so clones; approximately 86% occur once, and the top ten carry approximately 15%. The sample consisted of PBMCs, taken around atezolizumab (anti-PD-L1) treatment. These receptors all come from a man aged 60 to 75 with urothelial cancer.

J is TRBJ2-5 and V is TRBV29-1; D unclear. Per the germline V gene, CDR1 is SQVTM and CDR2 is ANQGSEA. This CDR3 spans 12 amino acids. Trimming cost V 4 bases and J 4 bases, with 10 bases left between them. The DNA for the CDR3 is TGCAGCGTTGTAGACTTCGGAGAGACCCAGTACTTC. It encodes CSVVDFGETQYF.

The chain links TRBV5-1 to TRBJ1-6; TRBD1 matches at 9 bases. The V and J ends lost 0 bases and 9 bases, in that order; junction bases with no gene match: 4. CDR3 size: 15 residues. Germline CDR1 and CDR2: SGHRS and YFSETQ. The CDR3 DNA is TGCGCCAGCAGCTTGGGAGACAGGGGGATTTCACCCCTCCACTTT. It translates to CASSLGDRGISPLHF. The full variable domain, rest sourced from reference TRBV5-1 and TRBJ1-6, is KAGVTQTPRYLIKTRGQQVTLSCSPISGHRSVSWYQQTPGQGLQFLFEYFSETQRNKGNFPGRFSGRQFSNSRSEMNVSTLELGDSALYLCASSLGDRGISPLHFGNGTRLTVT.

V and J are TRBV11-3 and TRBJ1-1; 11 bases match TRBD1. Germline values: CDR1 SGHNT, CDR2 YENEEA. The CDR3 is 17 amino acids. The J segment lost 3 bases and the V segment lost 5 bases, leaving 11 bases of the junction unmatched. As DNA, the CDR3 is TGTGCCAGCAGCCCGAGGACAGGGGGCCAGTCGGACACTGAAGCTTTCTTT. Its translation is CASSPRTGGQSDTEAFF.